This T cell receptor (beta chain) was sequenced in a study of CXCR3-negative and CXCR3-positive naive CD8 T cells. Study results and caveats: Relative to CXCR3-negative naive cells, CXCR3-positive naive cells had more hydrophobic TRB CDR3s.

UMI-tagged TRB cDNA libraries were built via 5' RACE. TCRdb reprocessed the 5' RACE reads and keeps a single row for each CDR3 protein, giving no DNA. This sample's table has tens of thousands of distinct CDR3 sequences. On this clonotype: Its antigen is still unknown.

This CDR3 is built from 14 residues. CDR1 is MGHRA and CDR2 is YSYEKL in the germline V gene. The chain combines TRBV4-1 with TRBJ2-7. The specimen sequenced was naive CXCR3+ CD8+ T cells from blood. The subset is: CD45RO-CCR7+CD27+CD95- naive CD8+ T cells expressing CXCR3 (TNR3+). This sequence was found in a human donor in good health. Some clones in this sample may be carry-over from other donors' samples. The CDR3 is CASTLSLSSYEQYF.